The subject of this entry is one T cell receptor beta chain. The target antigen is unknown. This sample is part of a study of OX40 agonist ivuxolimab in advanced cancers. The study, taken as a whole, reports: Dose levels from 0.1 to 3.0 mg/kg saw CD4+ and CD8+ blood T cells expand clonally by week 6. Normalized T-cell clonal expansion was also low in some nonresponders.

CDR3 length: 13 residues. CDR1 MGHDK and CDR2 SYGVNS come from the germline V gene. V gave up 5 bases and J gave up 3 bases, with 8 bases separating them. The protocol was immunoSEQ multiplex PCR, while the TCRdb copy is restricted to in-frame clones and leaves out a portion. Of 80,000 to 100,000 clones listed, around 90% were seen once; the top ten hold approximately 0.29%. Patients who had autoimmune disease history or got systemic immunosuppression were left out. Researchers took blood at baseline, on cycle 4 day 1, and on cycle 7 day 1. This clonotype was obtained from an adult with an advanced solid tumor such as melanoma, head and neck, liver or kidney cancer. This sequence joins TRBV25-1 and TRBJ1-5; D might be TRBD1 (5 bases). Sequences were derived from CD4+ or CD8+ T cells sorted from blood, sampled in a trial of the OX40 agonist ivuxolimab. CDR3 in DNA: TGTGCCAGCAGTCAGGGAGACAATCAGCCCCAGCATTTT. Protein sequence: CASSQGDNQPQHF.